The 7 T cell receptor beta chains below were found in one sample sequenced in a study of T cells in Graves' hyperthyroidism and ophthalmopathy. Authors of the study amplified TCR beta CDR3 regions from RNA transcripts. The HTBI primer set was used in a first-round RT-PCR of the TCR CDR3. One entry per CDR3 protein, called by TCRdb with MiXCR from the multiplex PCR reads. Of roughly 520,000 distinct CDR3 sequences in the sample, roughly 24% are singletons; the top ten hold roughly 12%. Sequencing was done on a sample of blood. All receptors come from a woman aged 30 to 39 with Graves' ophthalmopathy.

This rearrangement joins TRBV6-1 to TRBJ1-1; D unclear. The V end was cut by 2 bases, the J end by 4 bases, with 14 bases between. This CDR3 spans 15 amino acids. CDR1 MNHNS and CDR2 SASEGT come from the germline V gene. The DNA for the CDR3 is TGTGCCAGCAGTGAAAGGGTCACGCACACCACTGAAGCTTTCTTT. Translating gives CASSERVTHTTEAFF.

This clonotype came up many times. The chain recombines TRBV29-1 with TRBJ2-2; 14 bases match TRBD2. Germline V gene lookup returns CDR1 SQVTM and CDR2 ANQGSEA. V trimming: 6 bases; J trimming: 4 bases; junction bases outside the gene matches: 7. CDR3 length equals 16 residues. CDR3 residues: CSVGGLAGESTGELFF. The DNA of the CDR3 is TGCAGCGTCGGGGGACTAGCGGGGGAGTCCACCGGGGAGCTGTTTTTT.

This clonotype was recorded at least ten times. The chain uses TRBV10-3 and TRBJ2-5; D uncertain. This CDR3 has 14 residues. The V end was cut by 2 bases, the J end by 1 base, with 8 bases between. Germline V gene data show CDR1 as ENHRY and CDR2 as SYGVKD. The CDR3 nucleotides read TGTGCCATCAGTGAGGTTCAGGCCCAAGAGACCCAGTACTTC. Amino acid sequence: CAISEVQAQETQYF.

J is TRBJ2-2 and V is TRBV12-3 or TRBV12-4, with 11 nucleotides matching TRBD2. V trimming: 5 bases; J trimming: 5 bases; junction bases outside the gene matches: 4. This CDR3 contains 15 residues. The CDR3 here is CASSAGTSGTGELFF. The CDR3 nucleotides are TGTGCCAGCAGTGCGGGGACTAGCGGAACCGGGGAGCTGTTTTTT.

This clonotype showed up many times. CDR3 DNA sequence: TGTGCCAGCAGAGCAGGGGAAAATCAGCCCCAGCATTTT. Amino acids: CASRAGENQPQHF. The V and J genes are TRBV12-3 or TRBV12-4 and TRBJ1-5, with D perhaps TRBD1 (6 bases). V was clipped by 6 bases and J by 4 bases, with 10 bases between them. This CDR3 contains 13 residues.

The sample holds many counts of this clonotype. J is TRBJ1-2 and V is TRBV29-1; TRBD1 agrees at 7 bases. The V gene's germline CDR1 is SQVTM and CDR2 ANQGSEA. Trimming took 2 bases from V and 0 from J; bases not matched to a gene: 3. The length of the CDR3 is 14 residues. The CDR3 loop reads CSVEPGTANYGYTF. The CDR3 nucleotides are TGCAGCGTTGAACCGGGGACAGCTAACTATGGCTACACCTTC.

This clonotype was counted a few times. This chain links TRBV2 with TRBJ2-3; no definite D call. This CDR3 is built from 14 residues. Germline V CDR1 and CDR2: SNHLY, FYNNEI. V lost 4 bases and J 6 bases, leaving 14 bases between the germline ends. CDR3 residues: CASSAVLQRDTQYF. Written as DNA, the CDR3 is TGTGCCAGCAGTGCGGTTTTACAGAGGGATACGCAGTATTTT.